The clone carrying this T cell receptor beta chain was detected many times. Its cognate antigen is unknown. There are 13 residues in the CDR3. Per the germline V gene, CDR1 is ENHRY and CDR2 is SYGVKD. Between the trimmed V and J ends, which lost 3 bases and 8 bases, there was a span of 11 bases. This sample's time point: sample taken at primary tumor resection. 72 TRACERx patients with early, untreated non-small cell lung cancer donated samples. This entry belongs to a study of spatial heterogeneity in lung cancer. Individual TCR cDNA molecules each bore their own unique molecular identifier. MiXCR, run by TCRdb on the 5' RACE reads, gives a single entry per CDR3 protein. Of about 23,000 distinct CDR3 sequences listed, approximately 4.7% are singletons. Overall study results and limits: Blood contained ubiquitous expanded tumor TCRs more at resection than at follow-up.

The rearrangement joins TRBV10-3 to TRBJ2-1; D is possibly TRBD2 (6 bases). The clonotype comes from a male donor with early-stage non-small cell lung cancer. Sequenced here: PBMCs, sampled at surgery. This CDR3 reads CAISDGGSDEQFF. DNA for the CDR3: TGTGCCATCAGTGACGGAGGGTCGGATGAGCAGTTCTTC.